Ten or more counts support the clone carrying this T cell receptor (beta chain). What it binds is not known. Other DNA sequences in the sample encode the same CDR3. This record comes from a study of beta chain features in type 1 diabetes. Reverse transcription of all isolated RNA meant that expressed TCRB transcripts were sequenced. Clones were read by immunoSEQ multiplex PCR, and TCRdb kept only the in-frame ones, dropping some. The sample carries a few hundred thousand clones, over 8.5% recorded once. Germline lookup yields CDR1 MNHNY and CDR2 SVGAGI (reference sequence). The CDR3 spans 13 residues. V lost 5 bases, J lost 3 bases, and 11 bases lay in between. Points from the study as a whole: All four CD4+ subsets from Type 1 diabetes patients carried moderately but significantly shorter TCRB CDR3s. Individuals with type 1 diabetes displayed fewer insertions and more deletions at VDJ junctions.

The sequencing input was central memory CD4+ T cells from blood. The sequence derives from a young man with type 1 diabetes. The chain is built from TRBV6-6 and TRBJ2-7; no clear D. Here the CDR3 DNA reads TGTGCCAGCAGTCCGGGCGTTAACTACGAGCAGTACTTC. It encodes CASSPGVNYEQYF.